The sample holds a few counts of the clone carrying this T cell receptor beta chain. V was cut by 3 bases and J by 7 bases, with 5 bases left in between. The CDR3 contains 11 residues. Germline assignment: CDR1 SEHNR and CDR2 FQNEAQ (reference sequence). The TCRbeta library was prepared with unique molecular identifiers. TCRdb reprocessed the PCR reads via MiXCR and lists one record per CDR3 protein. Among hundreds of thousands of distinct CDR3 sequences, roughly 15% were seen once, and the ten largest hold about 1.1%. This specimen comes from a study of T-cell reconstitution after alpha-beta-depleted transplantation in children.

This chain links TRBV7-9 with TRBJ2-3; D not resolved. The sequencing here drew on PBMCs from the stem cell graft donor, taken from the stem cell graft. The receptor's source is a human donor who donated a stem cell graft to a child with acute myeloid leukemia. In nucleotides, the CDR3 is TGTGCCAGCAGCTTCATGAATACGCAGTATTTT. Residues: CASSFMNTQYF.